What follows is one T cell receptor beta chain and its context. Its antigen remains unknown. The sample belongs to a study of T cell responses to AZD1222 COVID-19 vaccine. The assay was immunoSEQ multiplex PCR, and TCRdb's table has in-frame clones only and misses some. The table lists around 120,000 clones, around 95% of them singletons. There are 14 residues in the CDR3. The germline V gene has CDR1 KGHDR and CDR2 SFDVKD. The junction had 6 bases not matched to a gene; V was cut back by 6 bases and J by 7 bases. Findings and caveats of the study: Clonal diversity was possibly underestimated, and the donors were mostly white British, with more females. Spike as a whole was targeted by vaccine-associated CD4 TCRs, dominant at 160-218 and 743-854. Only after the peak T cell response were repertoires sampled.

This sample comprised peripheral blood, obtained on day 0 of AZD1222 vaccination. The chain is built from TRBV24-1 and TRBJ2-2, with TRBD1 matching 8 bases. The sequence came from an adult in good health. CDR3 DNA sequence: TGTGCCACCAGTTCGGACAGGGAGGTCGGGGAGCTGTTTTTT. It codes for CATSSDREVGELFF.